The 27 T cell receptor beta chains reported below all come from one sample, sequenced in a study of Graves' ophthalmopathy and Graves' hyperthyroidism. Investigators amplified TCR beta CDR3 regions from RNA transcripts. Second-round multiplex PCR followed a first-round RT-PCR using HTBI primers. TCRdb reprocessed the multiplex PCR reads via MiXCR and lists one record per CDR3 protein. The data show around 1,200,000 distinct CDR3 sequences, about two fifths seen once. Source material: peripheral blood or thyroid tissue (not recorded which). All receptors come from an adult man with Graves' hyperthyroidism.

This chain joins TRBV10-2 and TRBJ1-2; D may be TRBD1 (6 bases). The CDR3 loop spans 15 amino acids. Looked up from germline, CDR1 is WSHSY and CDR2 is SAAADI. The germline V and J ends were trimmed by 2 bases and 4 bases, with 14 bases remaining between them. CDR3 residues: CASSEPTGTLYGYTF. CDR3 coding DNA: TGCGCCAGCAGTGAGCCGACAGGAACCCTCTATGGCTACACCTTC.

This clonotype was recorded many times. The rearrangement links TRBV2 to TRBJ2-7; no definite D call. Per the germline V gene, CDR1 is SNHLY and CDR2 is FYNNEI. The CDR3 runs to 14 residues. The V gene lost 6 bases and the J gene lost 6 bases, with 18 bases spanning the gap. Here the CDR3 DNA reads TGTGCCAGCAGGATCCCGGGCACAGTTAGCGAGCAGTACTTC. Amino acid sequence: CASRIPGTVSEQYF.

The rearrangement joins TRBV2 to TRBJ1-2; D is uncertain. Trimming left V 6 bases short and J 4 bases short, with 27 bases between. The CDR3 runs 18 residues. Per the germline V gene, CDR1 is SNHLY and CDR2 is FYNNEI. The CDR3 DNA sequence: TGTGCCAGCAGCCAAGATGCCATAGTGCCTCACCGATTCTATGGCTACACCTTC. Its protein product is CASSQDAIVPHRFYGYTF.

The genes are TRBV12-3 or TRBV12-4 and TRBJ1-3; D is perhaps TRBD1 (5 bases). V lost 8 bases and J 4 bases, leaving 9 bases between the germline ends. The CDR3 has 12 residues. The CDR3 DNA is TGTGCCAGCGGGGGGGAGGGAAACACCATATATTTT. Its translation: CASGGEGNTIYF.

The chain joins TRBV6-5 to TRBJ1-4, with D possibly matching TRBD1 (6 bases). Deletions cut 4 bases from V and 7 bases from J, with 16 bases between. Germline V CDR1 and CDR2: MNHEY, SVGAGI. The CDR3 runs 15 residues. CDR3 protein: CASSLANREGEKLFF. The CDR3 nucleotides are TGTGCCAGCAGTTTAGCGAACAGGGAAGGTGAAAAACTGTTTTTT.

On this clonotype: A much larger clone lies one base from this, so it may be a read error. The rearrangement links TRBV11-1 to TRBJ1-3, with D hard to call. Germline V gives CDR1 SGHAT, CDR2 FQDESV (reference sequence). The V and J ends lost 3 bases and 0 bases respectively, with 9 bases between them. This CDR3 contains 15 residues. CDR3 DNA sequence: TGTGCCAGCAGCTTGGTACTCAACTCTGGAAACACCATATATTTT. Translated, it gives CASSLVLNSGNTIYF.

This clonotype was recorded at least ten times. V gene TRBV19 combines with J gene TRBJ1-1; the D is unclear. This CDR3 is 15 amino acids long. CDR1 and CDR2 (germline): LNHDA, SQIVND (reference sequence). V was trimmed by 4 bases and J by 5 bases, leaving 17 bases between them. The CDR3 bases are TGTGCCAGTAGTACCACCTGGTACGGAAGGACTGAAGCTTTCTTT. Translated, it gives CASSTTWYGRTEAFF.

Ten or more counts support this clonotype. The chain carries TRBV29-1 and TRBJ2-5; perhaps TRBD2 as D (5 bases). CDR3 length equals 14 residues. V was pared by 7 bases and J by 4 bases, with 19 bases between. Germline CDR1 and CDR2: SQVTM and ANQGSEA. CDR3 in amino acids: CSAREGFSGETQYF. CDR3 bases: TGCAGCGCCCGTGAGGGATTTAGTGGAGAGACCCAGTACTTC.

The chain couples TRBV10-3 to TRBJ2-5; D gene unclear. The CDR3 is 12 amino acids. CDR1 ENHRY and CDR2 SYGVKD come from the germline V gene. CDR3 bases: TGTGCTAGAATGGCGGTACAAGAGACCCAGTACTTC. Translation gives CARMAVQETQYF.

The CDR3 is CATKRRKRKTVPQETQYF. The DNA of the CDR3 is TGTGCCACCAAAAGAAGAAAAAGAAAGACAGTGCCCCAAGAGACCCAGTACTTC. This chain links TRBV24-1 with TRBJ2-5, with D perhaps matching TRBD1 (5 bases). Germline CDR1 and CDR2: KGHDR and SFDVKD. This CDR3 spans 18 amino acids. The germline V and J ends were trimmed by 8 bases and 1 base, with 25 bases remaining between them.

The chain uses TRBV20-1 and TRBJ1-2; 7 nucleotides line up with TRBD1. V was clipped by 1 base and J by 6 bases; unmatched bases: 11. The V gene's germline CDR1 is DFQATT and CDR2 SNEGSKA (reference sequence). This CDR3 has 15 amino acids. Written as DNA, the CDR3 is TGCAGTGCTAGAGCTCCGAGGGGGCGCATGGATGGCTACACCTTC. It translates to CSARAPRGRMDGYTF.

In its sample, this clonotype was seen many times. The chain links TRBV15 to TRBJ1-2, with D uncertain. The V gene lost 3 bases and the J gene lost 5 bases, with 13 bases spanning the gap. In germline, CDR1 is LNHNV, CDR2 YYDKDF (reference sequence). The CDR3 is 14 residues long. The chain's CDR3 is CATSSPGEDYGYTF. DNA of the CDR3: TGTGCCACCAGCAGTCCGGGAGAAGATTATGGCTACACCTTC.

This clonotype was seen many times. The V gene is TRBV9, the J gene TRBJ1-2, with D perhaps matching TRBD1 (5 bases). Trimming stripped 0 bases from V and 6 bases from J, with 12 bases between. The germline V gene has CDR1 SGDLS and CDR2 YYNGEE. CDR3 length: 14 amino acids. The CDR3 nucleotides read TGTGCCAGCAGCGTAGCGGCAGGGAAGAATGGCTACACCTTC. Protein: CASSVAAGKNGYTF.

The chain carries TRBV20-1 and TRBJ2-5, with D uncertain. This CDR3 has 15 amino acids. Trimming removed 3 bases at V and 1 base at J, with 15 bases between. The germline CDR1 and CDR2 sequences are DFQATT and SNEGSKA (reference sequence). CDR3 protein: CSARAARGIQETQYF. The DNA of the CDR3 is TGCAGTGCTAGGGCCGCTAGAGGAATCCAAGAGACCCAGTACTTC.

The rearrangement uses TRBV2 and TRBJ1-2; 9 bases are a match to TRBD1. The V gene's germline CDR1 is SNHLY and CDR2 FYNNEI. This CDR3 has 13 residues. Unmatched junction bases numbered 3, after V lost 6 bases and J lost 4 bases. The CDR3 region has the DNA TGTGCCAGCAGGGACAGGGGCCTCTATGGCTACACCTTC. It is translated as CASRDRGLYGYTF.

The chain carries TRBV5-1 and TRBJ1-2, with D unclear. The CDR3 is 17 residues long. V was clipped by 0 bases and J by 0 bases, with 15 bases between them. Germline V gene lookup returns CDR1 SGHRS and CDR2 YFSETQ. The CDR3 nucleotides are TGCGCCAGCAGCTTGGGGGCGAGGAGTTTGGCTAACTATGGCTACACCTTC. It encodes CASSLGARSLANYGYTF.

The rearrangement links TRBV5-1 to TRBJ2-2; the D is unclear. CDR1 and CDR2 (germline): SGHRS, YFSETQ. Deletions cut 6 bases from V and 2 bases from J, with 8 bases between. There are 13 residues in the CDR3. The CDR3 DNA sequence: TGCGCCAGCAACTCTCCCAACACCGGGGAGCTGTTTTTT. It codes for CASNSPNTGELFF. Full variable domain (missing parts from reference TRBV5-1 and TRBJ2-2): KAGVTQTPRYLIKTRGQQVTLSCSPISGHRSVSWYQQTPGQGLQFLFEYFSETQRNKGNFPGRFSGRQFSNSRSEMNVSTLELGDSALYLCASNSPNTGELFFGEGSRLTVL.

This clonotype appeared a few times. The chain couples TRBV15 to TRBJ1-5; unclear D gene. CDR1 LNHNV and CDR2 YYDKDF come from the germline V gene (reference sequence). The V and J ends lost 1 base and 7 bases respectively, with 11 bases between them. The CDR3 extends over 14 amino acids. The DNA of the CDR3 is TGTGCCACCAGCAGAGGTTCGGGGAACCAGCCCCAGCATTTT. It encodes CATSRGSGNQPQHF.

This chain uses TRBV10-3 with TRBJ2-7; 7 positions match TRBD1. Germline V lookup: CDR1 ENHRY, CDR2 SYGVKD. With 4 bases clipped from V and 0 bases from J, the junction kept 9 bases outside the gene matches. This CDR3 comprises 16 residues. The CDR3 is CAISVAPAGGSYEQYF. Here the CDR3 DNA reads TGTGCCATCAGTGTGGCCCCGGCAGGGGGCTCCTACGAGCAGTACTTC.

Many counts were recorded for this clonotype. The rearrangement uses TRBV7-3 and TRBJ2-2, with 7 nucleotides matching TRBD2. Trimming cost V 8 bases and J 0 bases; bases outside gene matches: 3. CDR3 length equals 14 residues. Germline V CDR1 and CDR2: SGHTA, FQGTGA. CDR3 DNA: TGTGCCAGCCCTAGCGGATCGAACACCGGGGAGCTGTTTTTT. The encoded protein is CASPSGSNTGELFF. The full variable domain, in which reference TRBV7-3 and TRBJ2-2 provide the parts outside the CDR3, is GAGVSQTPSNKVTEKGKYVELRCDPISGHTALYWYRQSLGQGPEFLIYFQGTGAADDSGLPNDRFFAVRPEGSVSTLKIQRTERGDSAVYLCASPSGSNTGELFFGEGSRLTVL.

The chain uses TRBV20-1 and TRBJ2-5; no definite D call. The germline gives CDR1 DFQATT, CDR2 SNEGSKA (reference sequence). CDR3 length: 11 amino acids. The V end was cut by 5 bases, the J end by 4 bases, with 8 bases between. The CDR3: CSALSLETQYF. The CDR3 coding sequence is TGCAGTGCTCTCTCACTAGAGACCCAGTACTTC.

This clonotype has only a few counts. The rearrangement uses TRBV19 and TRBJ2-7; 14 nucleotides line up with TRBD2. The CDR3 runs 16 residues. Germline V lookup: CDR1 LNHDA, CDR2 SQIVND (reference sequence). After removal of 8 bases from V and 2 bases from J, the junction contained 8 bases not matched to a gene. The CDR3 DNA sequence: TGTGCCAGTGCTGCCGGGACTAGCGGGAGCCCCTACGAGCAGTACTTC. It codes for CASAAGTSGSPYEQYF.

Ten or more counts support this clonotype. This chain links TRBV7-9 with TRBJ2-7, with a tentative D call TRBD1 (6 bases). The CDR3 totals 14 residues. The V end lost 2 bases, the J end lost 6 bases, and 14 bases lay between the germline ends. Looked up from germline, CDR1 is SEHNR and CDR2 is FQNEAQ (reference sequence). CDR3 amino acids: CASSLSGASGEQYF. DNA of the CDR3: TGTGCCAGCAGCTTATCAGGGGCGTCGGGCGAGCAGTACTTC.

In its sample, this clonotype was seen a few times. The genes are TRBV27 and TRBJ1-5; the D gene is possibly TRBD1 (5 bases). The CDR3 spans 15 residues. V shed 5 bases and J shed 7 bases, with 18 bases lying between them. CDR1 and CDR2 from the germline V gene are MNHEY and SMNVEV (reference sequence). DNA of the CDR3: TGTGCCAGCAGTCCTCTCTCCCTGGAGGGGCAGCCCCAGCATTTT. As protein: CASSPLSLEGQPQHF.

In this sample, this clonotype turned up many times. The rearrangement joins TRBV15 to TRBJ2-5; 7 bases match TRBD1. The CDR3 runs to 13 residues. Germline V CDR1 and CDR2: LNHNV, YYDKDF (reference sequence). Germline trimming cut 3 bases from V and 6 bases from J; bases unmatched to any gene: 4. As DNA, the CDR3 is TGTGCCACCAGCAGTGACAGGGTTCAGACCCAGTACTTC. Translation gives CATSSDRVQTQYF. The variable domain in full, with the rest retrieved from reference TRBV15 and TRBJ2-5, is DAMVIQNPRYQVTQFGKPVTLSCSQTLNHNVMYWYQQKSSQAPKLLFHYYDKDFNNEADTPDNFQSRRPNTSFCFLDIRSPGLGDTAMYLCATSSDRVQTQYFGPGTRLLVL.

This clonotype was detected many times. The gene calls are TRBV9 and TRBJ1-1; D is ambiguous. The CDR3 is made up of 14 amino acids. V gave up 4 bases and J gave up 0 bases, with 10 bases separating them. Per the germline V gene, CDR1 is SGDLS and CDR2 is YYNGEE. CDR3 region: CASSPDGLNTEAFF. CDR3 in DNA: TGTGCCAGCAGCCCGGACGGCCTGAACACTGAAGCTTTCTTT.

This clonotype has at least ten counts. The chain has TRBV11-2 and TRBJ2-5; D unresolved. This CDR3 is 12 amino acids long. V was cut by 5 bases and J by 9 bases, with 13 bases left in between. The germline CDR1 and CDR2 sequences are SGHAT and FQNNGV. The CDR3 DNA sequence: TGTGCCAGCAGCCCCTGGGATTCGGCCCAGTACTTC. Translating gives CASSPWDSAQYF.